Listed here are 8 T cell receptor beta chains from one sample, sequenced in a study of CD8 T cells in ankylosing spondylitis. Findings of the study overall: Roughly eight highly homologous variants made up a TCR beta motif that seemed to typify ankylosing spondylitis blood.

No cognate antigen is known for these TCRs. TCRdb analysed the 5' RACE reads with MiXCR anew, one entry per CDR3 protein. The sample yields around 890,000 distinct CDR3 sequences, 12% seen once. The sample was blood, either unsorted or a sorted T cell fraction (not recorded which). These receptors all come from a male donor with ankylosing spondylitis.

The rearrangement uses TRBV5-1 and TRBJ2-6; 10 bases map to TRBD1. The CDR3 is made up of 19 amino acids. Germline loops: CDR1 SGHRS, CDR2 YFSETQ. The V and J ends lost 4 bases and 2 bases, in that order; junction bases with no gene match: 12. The chain's CDR3 is CASSPQGQGTFAGANVLTF. In nucleotides, the CDR3 is TGCGCCAGCAGCCCCCAGGGACAGGGGACGTTTGCTGGGGCCAACGTCCTGACTTTC.

V is TRBV20-1 and J is TRBJ2-3, with TRBD2 matching over 7 bases. Germline V gene lookup returns CDR1 DFQATT and CDR2 SNEGSKA (reference sequence). The V segment lost 5 bases and the J segment 10 bases; nucleotides outside the gene matches: 15. This CDR3 has 14 residues. The CDR3 is CSAFRPGGGGAQYF. The CDR3 DNA reads as TGCAGTGCTTTCAGGCCGGGCGGCGGGGGAGCGCAGTATTTT.

V and J are TRBV4-1 and TRBJ2-1; TRBD1 matches 10 bases. V was pared by 4 bases and J by 4 bases, with 4 bases of the junction left unmatched. There are 15 residues in the CDR3. Germline V CDR1 and CDR2: MGHRA, YSYEKL. The CDR3 sequence: CASSLTDRGYNEQFF. The CDR3 DNA sequence: TGCGCCAGCAGCCTAACGGACAGGGGGTACAATGAGCAGTTCTTC.

The chain has TRBV9 and TRBJ1-1; unclear D gene. With 4 bases removed from V and 8 bases from J, the gap between germline ends came to 18 bases. The CDR3 spans 14 residues. Germline loops: CDR1 SGDLS, CDR2 YYNGEE. CDR3 bases: TGTGCCAGCAGCTTGCGCCCAGACGGCGAAGAAGCTTTCTTT. Translation gives CASSLRPDGEEAFF.

V gene TRBV7-2 combines with J gene TRBJ2-5; D is uncertain. In germline, CDR1 is SGHTA, CDR2 FQGNSA. V shed 3 bases and J shed 1 base, with 9 bases lying between them. The CDR3 sequence is 14 residues long. This CDR3 is CASSFSHTQETQYF. In DNA, the CDR3 is TGTGCCAGCAGCTTCAGTCACACCCAAGAGACCCAGTACTTC.

J is TRBJ2-3 and V is TRBV4-3, with 11 bases identical to TRBD2. Germline V gene lookup returns CDR1 LGHNA and CDR2 YSLEER. The ends lost 4 bases at V and 5 bases at J; junction bases unmatched: 5. The CDR3 consists of 15 residues. The CDR3 DNA reads TGCGCCAGCAGCCGTAGCGGGGGGGCCGTAGATACGCAGTATTTT. As protein: CASSRSGGAVDTQYF.

This clonotype has a handful of counts. The chain recombines TRBV7-2 with TRBJ2-7; D perhaps matches TRBD1 (5 bases). Per germline, CDR1 SGHTA and CDR2 FQGNSA. The CDR3 loop spans 13 amino acids. V lost 4 bases and J 3 bases, leaving 10 bases between the germline ends. The CDR3 DNA is TGTGCCAGCAGCTCTAGACAGAACTACGAGCAGTACTTC. It yields the protein CASSSRQNYEQYF. The variable domain in full, with the rest retrieved from reference TRBV7-2 and TRBJ2-7, is GAGVSQSPSNKVTEKGKDVELRCDPISGHTALYWYRQSLGQGLEFLIYFQGNSAPDKSGLPSDRFSAERTGGSVSTLTIQRTQQEDSAVYLCASSSRQNYEQYFGPGTRLTVT.

The V gene is TRBV20-1, the J gene TRBJ2-5, with D perhaps matching TRBD2 (5 bases). Trimming took off 0 bases at V and 1 base at J, with 12 bases between the two ends. Germline V gene data show CDR1 as DFQATT and CDR2 as SNEGSKA (reference sequence). The CDR3 totals 15 residues. The CDR3 DNA reads as TGCAGTGCTAGAGATCCCCTCCGGGGCCAAGAGACCCAGTACTTC. Encoded protein: CSARDPLRGQETQYF.